This T cell receptor beta chain comes out of a study of cytomegalovirus exposure and HLA in healthy donors. Across the whole study: A prior study identified 100 million to 130 million unique TCR beta sequences from about 179 million T cells. Study observations and caveats: A link between a missense DCLRE1C variant and TCR beta V- and J-gene trimming emerged from a later analysis. Likely technical artifact: a cluster of highly shared sequence variants.

In the PCR, 60 Vbeta and 13 Jbeta primers were used. Measured with immunoSEQ multiplex PCR; TCRdb has only the in-frame clones, and not every one. The sample consists of 55,000 to 85,000 clones, about 78% of them appearing once. Comments on this clone: Its antigen is undetermined.

The sequencing sample was made of PBMCs. This receptor was obtained from a middle-aged woman in good health and CMV-seropositive.

The CDR3 DNA sequence: TGTGCCAGCAGCTCCCGAGGGCGGGGGGGAGAGACCCAGTACTTC. The encoded protein is CASSSRGRGGETQYF. This sequence joins TRBV7-2 and TRBJ2-5; 9 bases line up with TRBD2. The length of the CDR3 is 15 residues. V shed 4 bases, J shed 4 bases, and the junction held 7 bases outside the gene matches. Looked up from germline, CDR1 is SGHTA and CDR2 is FQGNSA. Variable domain in full (rest from reference TRBV7-2 and TRBJ2-5): GAGVSQSPSNKVTEKGKDVELRCDPISGHTALYWYRQSLGQGLEFLIYFQGNSAPDKSGLPSDRFSAERTGGSVSTLTIQRTQQEDSAVYLCASSSRGRGGETQYFGPGTRLLVL.